Below are 22 T cell receptor beta chains sequenced from a single sample in a study of PD-L1 blockade in urothelial cancer. This sample's time point: peripheral blood 6 weeks after treatment start. Repertoires were generated with immunoSEQ multiplex PCR, while TCRdb's copy carries only in-frame clones and drops some. This table holds about 120,000 clones, about 82% found once. The specimen comprised PBMCs, sampled around atezolizumab (anti-PD-L1) treatment. All receptors come from a man aged 50 to 60 with urothelial cancer.

DNA for the CDR3: TGTGCCAGCAGTTTGGGGGGGGCCGAGCAGTACTTC. It encodes CASSLGGAEQYF. This sequence joins TRBV28 and TRBJ2-7; possible D gene TRBD2, 7 bases. This CDR3 is built from 12 residues. Trimming took 3 bases from V and 6 from J, leaving 9 bases between them. CDR1 is MDHEN and CDR2 is SYDVKM in the germline V gene.

CDR3 residues: CASSPGRGEQYF. CDR3 DNA: TGTGCCAGCAGCCCCGGGAGAGGTGAGCAGTACTTC. The genes are TRBV7-6 and TRBJ2-7; the D gene is possibly TRBD2 (6 bases). The germline gives CDR1 SGHVS, CDR2 FNYEAQ. V dropped 5 bases and J dropped 7 bases, with 12 bases sitting between them. The CDR3 covers 12 residues.

Written as DNA, the CDR3 is TGTGCCAGCAGTGAAGTGGGGAGCCTCTACGAGCAGTACTTC. This encodes CASSEVGSLYEQYF. The V gene is TRBV6-1, the J gene TRBJ2-7; possibly TRBD2 for D (5 bases). CDR1 is MNHNS and CDR2 is SASEGT in the germline V gene. CDR3 length: 14 residues. V lost 1 base to trimming and J lost 3 bases, with 10 bases between them.

The chain combines TRBV5-1 with TRBJ1-4; 9 bases fit TRBD1. The ends lost 2 bases at V and 5 bases at J; junction bases unmatched: 4. CDR1 and CDR2 from the germline V gene are SGHRS and YFSETQ. The CDR3 runs to 15 residues. This CDR3 is CASSLVGTGNEKLFF. In DNA, the CDR3 is TGCGCCAGCAGCTTAGTCGGGACAGGGAATGAAAAACTGTTTTTT. Drawing the rest from reference TRBV5-1 and TRBJ1-4, the complete variable domain is KAGVTQTPRYLIKTRGQQVTLSCSPISGHRSVSWYQQTPGQGLQFLFEYFSETQRNKGNFPGRFSGRQFSNSRSEMNVSTLELGDSALYLCASSLVGTGNEKLFFGSGTQLSVL.

This clone was detected only once. This CDR3 is CASSLSLNRGYNSPLHF. Here the CDR3 DNA reads TGTGCCAGCAGTTTGAGTTTGAACAGGGGCTATAATTCACCCCTCCACTTT. The chain recombines TRBV28 with TRBJ1-6; 7 bases align to TRBD1. V trimming: 3 bases; J trimming: 3 bases; junction bases outside the gene matches: 8. Germline CDR1 reads MDHEN; CDR2 reads SYDVKM. CDR3 size: 17 residues.

This clone was detected only once. This chain connects TRBV28 to TRBJ1-2; D remains unclear. The CDR3 contains 19 residues. CDR1 MDHEN and CDR2 SYDVKM come from the germline V gene. V was trimmed by 4 bases and J by 0 bases, leaving 24 bases between them. Here the CDR3 DNA reads TGTGCCAGCAGTTCAATGGGCTATTGGAAACCAAAAGCTAACTATGGCTACACCTTC. Amino acid sequence: CASSSMGYWKPKANYGYTF.

V is TRBV5-4 and J is TRBJ1-2, with D uncertain. This CDR3 has 13 residues. Trimming shortened V by 6 bases and J by 0 bases, and 9 bases separated the two germline ends. From germline, CDR1 is SGHNT and CDR2 YYREEE (reference sequence). CDR3 region: CASTRMSNYGYTF. CDR3 nucleotides: TGTGCCAGCACTAGAATGTCTAACTATGGCTACACCTTC.

The chain combines TRBV6-5 with TRBJ1-1; 9 bases are shared with TRBD1. The CDR3 length is 15 residues. Unmatched junction bases numbered 8, after V lost 7 bases and J lost 2 bases. Germline CDR1 and CDR2: MNHEY and SVGAGI. CDR3 DNA sequence: TGTGCCAGCATCAATCCGGGACAGGGAAACACTGAAGCTTTCTTT. Protein sequence: CASINPGQGNTEAFF.

This clone was found once. The chain carries TRBV4-1 and TRBJ2-5; tentative D call: TRBD2 (6 bases). This CDR3 contains 19 residues. V was trimmed by 0 bases and J by 3 bases, leaving 23 bases between them. Germline loops: CDR1 MGHRA, CDR2 YSYEKL. The CDR3 bases are TGCGCCAGCAGCCAAGAATACCTAAGTGGGGCGGGACCTGAAGAGACCCAGTACTTC. It specifies CASSQEYLSGAGPEETQYF.

A single count supports this clone. The chain is built from TRBV6-5 and TRBJ2-3; D perhaps matches TRBD2 (6 bases). The V and J ends lost 2 bases and 1 base respectively, with 10 bases between them. Germline CDR1 and CDR2: MNHEY and SVGAGI. The CDR3 length is 15 residues. The CDR3 bases are TGTGCCAGCAGTTACGGTTGGAGGGGCACAGATACGCAGTATTTT. Amino acid sequence: CASSYGWRGTDTQYF.

CDR3 protein: CASREIIQGYTEAFF. CDR3 in DNA: TGTGCCAGCAGGGAAATTATACAGGGTTACACTGAAGCTTTCTTT. The chain combines TRBV2 with TRBJ1-1, with D maybe TRBD1 (6 bases). CDR1 and CDR2 (germline): SNHLY, FYNNEI. The CDR3 spans 15 residues. The germline V and J ends were trimmed by 6 bases and 3 bases, with 17 bases remaining between them.

V gene TRBV6-6 combines with J gene TRBJ1-1; 11 bases match TRBD1. CDR1 and CDR2 (germline): MNHNY, SVGAGI (reference sequence). V shed 11 bases and J 0 bases; nucleotides not matched to a gene: 11. The CDR3 totals 16 residues. DNA of the CDR3: TGTGCCGTTGGGACAGGGGGTGTCTTTTTGAACACTGAAGCTTTCTTT. As protein: CAVGTGGVFLNTEAFF.

This chain connects TRBV30 to TRBJ1-1; D unresolved. Trimming left V 5 bases short and J 4 bases short, with 11 bases between. CDR3 size: 12 residues. Germline CDR1 GTSNPN, CDR2 SVGIG (reference sequence). The CDR3 loop reads CAWWRGGTEAFF. The CDR3 coding sequence is TGTGCCTGGTGGCGCGGAGGCACTGAAGCTTTCTTT. The full variable domain, rest sourced from reference TRBV30 and TRBJ1-1, is SQTIHQWPATLVQPVGSPLSLECTVEGTSNPNLYWYRQAAGRGLQLLFYSVGIGQISSEVPQNLSASRPQDRQFILSSKKLLLSDSGFYLCAWWRGGTEAFFGQGTRLTVV.

Here the CDR3 DNA reads TGTGCCAGCAGTGAGGACAGCCGATCTGAAGCTTTCTTT. Protein: CASSEDSRSEAFF. V is TRBV27 and J is TRBJ1-1; possible D gene TRBD1, 6 bases. The length of the CDR3 is 13 residues. The germline V gene has CDR1 MNHEY and CDR2 SMNVEV (reference sequence). Deletions cut 5 bases from V and 6 bases from J, with 13 bases between.

The genes are TRBV28 and TRBJ1-2; D is unclear. This CDR3 is 13 amino acids long. Trimming left V 3 bases short and J 8 bases short, with 13 bases between. In germline, CDR1 is MDHEN, CDR2 SYDVKM. The CDR3: CASSLEDARGYTF. CDR3 nucleotides: TGTGCCAGCAGTTTGGAGGATGCCAGAGGCTACACCTTC.

The chain couples TRBV10-2 to TRBJ2-7; D possibly corresponds to TRBD2 (5 bases). The ends were cut back, 0 bases at V and 7 bases at J, with 10 bases in the middle. Germline-derived CDR1 and CDR2 are WSHSY and SAAADI. CDR3 length: 13 residues. This CDR3 reads CASSESWPGEQYF. The CDR3 region has the DNA TGCGCCAGCAGTGAGTCTTGGCCGGGGGAGCAGTACTTC.

This rearrangement joins TRBV6-5 to TRBJ1-4; 7 positions match TRBD1. The CDR3 sequence is 15 residues long. J was trimmed by 5 bases and V by 2 bases; bases with no gene match: 5. Germline-derived CDR1 and CDR2 are MNHEY and SVGAGI. CDR3: CASSYRGTENEKLFF. In nucleotides, the CDR3 is TGTGCCAGCAGTTACAGGGGGACAGAGAATGAAAAACTGTTTTTT.

J is TRBJ2-1 and V is TRBV5-1; TRBD2 matches at 9 bases. The CDR3 covers 14 residues. The junction had 4 bases not matched to a gene; V was cut back by 5 bases and J by 4 bases. CDR1 is SGHRS and CDR2 is YFSETQ in the germline V gene. For the CDR3, the DNA is TGCGCCAGCAGAGGGACTAGCAGTTACAATGAGCAGTTCTTC. As protein: CASRGTSSYNEQFF.

A remark on this clone: One junction end disagrees with the germline gene, perhaps due to a read error. The chain employs TRBV9 and TRBJ2-2; TRBD1 aligns across 10 bases. The germline gives CDR1 SGDLS, CDR2 YYNGEE. CDR3 size: 16 residues. CDR3 amino acids: CASNVGTGVGTGELFF. CDR3 nucleotide sequence: TGTGCCAGCAACGTAGGGACAGGGGTGGGGACCGGGGAGCTGTTTTTT.

The rearrangement joins TRBV5-1 to TRBJ2-1; weak D call: TRBD1 (6 bases). Germline V gene data show CDR1 as SGHRS and CDR2 as YFSETQ. This CDR3 region has 16 residues. The V end was cut by 0 bases, the J end by 5 bases, with 15 bases between. The CDR3 protein is CASSLGLGASDNEQFF. The CDR3 DNA is TGCGCCAGCAGCTTGGGCCTGGGGGCATCGGACAATGAGCAGTTCTTC.

This clone was observed a handful of times. The CDR3 spells CASSLNSGPSYEQYF. The CDR3 DNA sequence: TGCGCCAGCAGCTTGAATAGCGGCCCTTCCTACGAGCAGTACTTC. This chain joins TRBV5-1 and TRBJ2-7, with D perhaps matching TRBD2 (6 bases). This CDR3 has 15 residues. Germline CDR1 SGHRS, CDR2 YFSETQ. Trimming stripped 1 base from V and 1 base from J, with 12 bases between.

The rearrangement joins TRBV7-2 to TRBJ2-7; 7 positions agree with TRBD2. With 1 base clipped from V and 0 bases from J, the junction kept 3 bases outside the gene matches. CDR1 is SGHTA and CDR2 is FQGNSA in the germline V gene. This CDR3 is built from 15 residues. The CDR3 is CASSLGGGSSYEQYF. Here the CDR3 DNA reads TGTGCCAGCAGCTTAGGGGGCGGGAGCTCCTACGAGCAGTACTTC.